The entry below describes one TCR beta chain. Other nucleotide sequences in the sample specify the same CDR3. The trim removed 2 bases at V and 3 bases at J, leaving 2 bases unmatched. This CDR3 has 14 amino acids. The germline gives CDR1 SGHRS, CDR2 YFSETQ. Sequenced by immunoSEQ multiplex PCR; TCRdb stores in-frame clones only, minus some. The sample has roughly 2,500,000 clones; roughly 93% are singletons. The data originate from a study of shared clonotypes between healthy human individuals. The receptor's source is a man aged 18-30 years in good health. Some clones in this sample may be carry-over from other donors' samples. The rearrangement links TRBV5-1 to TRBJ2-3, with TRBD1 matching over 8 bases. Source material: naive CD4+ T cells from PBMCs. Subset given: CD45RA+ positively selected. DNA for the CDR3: TGCGCCAGCAGCTTCGGACAGGGAACAGATACGCAGTATTTT. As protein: CASSFGQGTDTQYF.